Presented here are 5 T cell receptor beta chains from one specimen sequenced in a study of T-cell reconstitution after alpha-beta-depleted transplantation in children. Unique molecular identifiers were incorporated during preparation of the TCRbeta library. TCRdb redid the calling of the PCR reads with MiXCR, one entry per CDR3 protein. The data contain around 580,000 distinct CDR3 sequences, more than 20% of them singletons. The material sequenced was PBMCs, mostly from graft donor cells, taken 360 days after TCRalphabeta/CD19-depleted stem cell transplant. These receptor sequences come from a boy in the first two years of life who had a stem cell transplant for acute myeloid leukemia, so the T cells may come from the graft donor.

This clonotype occurred a few times. Being one base from a much bigger clone, this may be a read error. J is TRBJ2-5 and V is TRBV12-3 or TRBV12-4; 8 nucleotides match TRBD1. The length of the CDR3 is 17 residues. CDR3: CTSSLLFDRGGQETQYF. The DNA of the CDR3 is TGTACCAGCAGTTTACTGTTCGACAGGGGTGGGCAAGAGACCCAGTACTTC.

The chain carries TRBV5-6 and TRBJ1-2; the D gene is possibly TRBD1 (5 bases). V lost 2 bases and J 5 bases, leaving 16 bases between the germline ends. The CDR3 covers 15 residues. From germline, CDR1 is SGHDT and CDR2 YYEEEE. The CDR3 loop reads CASSFLQRGIYGYTF. In DNA, the CDR3 is TGTGCCAGCAGCTTTCTCCAGAGGGGCATTTATGGCTACACCTTC.

The chain carries TRBV12-3 or TRBV12-4 and TRBJ2-5; 8 bases match TRBD1. The CDR3 totals 16 residues. The V gene end was trimmed by 5 bases and the J gene end by 5 bases; junction bases not matched to a gene: 13. The chain's CDR3 is CASSPGQGRREETQYF. CDR3 sequence (DNA): TGTGCCAGCAGTCCTGGACAGGGAAGGAGGGAGGAGACCCAGTACTTC.

The genes are TRBV5-1 and TRBJ2-7; 10 bases align to TRBD1. After removal of 6 bases from V and 1 base from J, the junction contained 7 bases not matched to a gene. The CDR3 runs to 15 residues. Germline-derived CDR1 and CDR2 are SGHRS and YFSETQ. CDR3 coding DNA: TGCGCCAGCATCCATCGGACAGGGGGTTCCTACGAGCAGTACTTC. Residues: CASIHRTGGSYEQYF.

This clonotype was observed at least ten times. This sequence joins TRBV30 and TRBJ2-4; the D is unclear. The V end lost 1 base, the J end lost 0 bases, and 4 bases lay between the germline ends. The CDR3 has 13 residues. CDR1 and CDR2 (germline): GTSNPN, SVGIG (reference sequence). This chain's CDR3 is CAWSAGAKNIQYF. CDR3 nucleotide sequence: TGTGCCTGGAGTGCCGGAGCCAAAAACATTCAGTACTTC.